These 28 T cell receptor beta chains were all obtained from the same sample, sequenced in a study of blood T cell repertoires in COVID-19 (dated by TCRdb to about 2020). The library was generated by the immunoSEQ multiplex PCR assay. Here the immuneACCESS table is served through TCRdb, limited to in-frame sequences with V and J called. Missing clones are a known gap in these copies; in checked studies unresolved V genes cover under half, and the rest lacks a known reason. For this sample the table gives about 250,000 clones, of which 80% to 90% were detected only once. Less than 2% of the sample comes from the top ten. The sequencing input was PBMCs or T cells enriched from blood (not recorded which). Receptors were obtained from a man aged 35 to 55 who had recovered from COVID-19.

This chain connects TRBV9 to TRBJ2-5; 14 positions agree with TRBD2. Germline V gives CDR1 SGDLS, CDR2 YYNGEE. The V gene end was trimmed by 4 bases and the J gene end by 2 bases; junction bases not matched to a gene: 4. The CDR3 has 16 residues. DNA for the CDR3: TGTGCCAGCAGCACACGACTAGCGGGGGGGCAAGAGACCCAGTACTTC. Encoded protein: CASSTRLAGGQETQYF.

CDR3 coding DNA: TGTGCCTGGAGCCGGCTGGGACAGGGTGGATCACCCCTCCACTTT. It encodes CAWSRLGQGGSPLHF. The rearrangement joins TRBV30 to TRBJ1-6; 9 positions agree with TRBD1. Trimming cost V 3 bases and J 10 bases; bases outside gene matches: 10. Germline-derived CDR1 and CDR2 are GTSNPN and SVGIG (reference sequence). The CDR3 is 15 residues long.

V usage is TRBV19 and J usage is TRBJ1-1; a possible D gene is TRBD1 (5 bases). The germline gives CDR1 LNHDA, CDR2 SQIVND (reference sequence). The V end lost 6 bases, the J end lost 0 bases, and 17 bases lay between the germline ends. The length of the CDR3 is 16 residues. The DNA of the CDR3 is TGTGCCAGTAGCCACAAGCCGACAGAGGTGAACACTGAAGCTTTCTTT. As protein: CASSHKPTEVNTEAFF.

Here the CDR3 reads CASSIPRGRPTNEKLFF. The CDR3 DNA follows: TGTGCCAGTAGTATCCCAAGGGGGAGACCAACTAATGAAAAACTGTTTTTT. The chain employs TRBV19 and TRBJ1-4, with D possibly being TRBD1 (6 bases). CDR1 is LNHDA and CDR2 is SQIVND in the germline V gene (reference sequence). V lost 3 bases and J lost 0, with 14 bases in between. The CDR3 has 17 residues.

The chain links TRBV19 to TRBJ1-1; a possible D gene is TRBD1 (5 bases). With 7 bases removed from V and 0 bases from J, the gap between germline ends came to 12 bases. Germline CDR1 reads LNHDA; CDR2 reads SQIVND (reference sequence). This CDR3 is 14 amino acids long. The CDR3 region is CASTQAYMNTEAFF. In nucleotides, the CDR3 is TGTGCCAGTACACAGGCCTACATGAACACTGAAGCTTTCTTT.

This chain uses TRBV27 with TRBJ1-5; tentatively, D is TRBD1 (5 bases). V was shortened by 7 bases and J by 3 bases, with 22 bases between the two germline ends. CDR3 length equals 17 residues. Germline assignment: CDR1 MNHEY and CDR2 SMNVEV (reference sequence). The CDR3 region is CASTPHQGWGSNQPQHF. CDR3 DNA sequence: TGTGCCAGCACTCCTCACCAGGGTTGGGGTTCCAATCAGCCCCAGCATTTT.

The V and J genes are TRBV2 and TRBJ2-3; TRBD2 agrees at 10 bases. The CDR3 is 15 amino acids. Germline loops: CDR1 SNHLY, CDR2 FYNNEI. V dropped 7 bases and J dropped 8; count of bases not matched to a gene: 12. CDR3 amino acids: CASILSGGQGATQYF. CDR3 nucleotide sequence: TGTGCCAGCATTCTTAGCGGGGGGCAAGGGGCTACGCAGTATTTT.

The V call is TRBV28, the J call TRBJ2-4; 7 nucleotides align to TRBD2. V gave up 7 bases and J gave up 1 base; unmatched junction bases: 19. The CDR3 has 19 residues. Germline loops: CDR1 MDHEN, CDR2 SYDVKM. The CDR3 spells CASNRHKLRLARAKNIQYF. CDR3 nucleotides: TGTGCCAGCAACCGACACAAACTTAGACTAGCCCGGGCCAAAAACATTCAGTACTTC.

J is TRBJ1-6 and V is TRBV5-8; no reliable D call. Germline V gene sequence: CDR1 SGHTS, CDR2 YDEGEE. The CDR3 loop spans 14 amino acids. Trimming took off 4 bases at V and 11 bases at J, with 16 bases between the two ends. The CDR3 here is CASSLETGYPPLHF. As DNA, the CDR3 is TGTGCCAGCAGCCTCGAAACGGGTTATCCACCCCTCCACTTT.

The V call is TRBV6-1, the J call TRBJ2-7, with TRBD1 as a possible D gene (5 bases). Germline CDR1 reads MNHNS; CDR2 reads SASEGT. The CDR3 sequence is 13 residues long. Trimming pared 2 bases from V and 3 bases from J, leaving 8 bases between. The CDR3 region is CASSERQIYEQYF. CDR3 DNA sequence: TGTGCCAGCAGTGAAAGACAGATCTACGAGCAGTACTTC.

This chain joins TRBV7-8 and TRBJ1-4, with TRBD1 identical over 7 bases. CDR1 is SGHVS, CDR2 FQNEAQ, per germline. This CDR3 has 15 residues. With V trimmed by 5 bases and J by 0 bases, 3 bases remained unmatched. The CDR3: CASSPGTATNEKLFF. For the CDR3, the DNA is TGTGCCAGCAGCCCCGGGACAGCAACTAATGAAAAACTGTTTTTT.

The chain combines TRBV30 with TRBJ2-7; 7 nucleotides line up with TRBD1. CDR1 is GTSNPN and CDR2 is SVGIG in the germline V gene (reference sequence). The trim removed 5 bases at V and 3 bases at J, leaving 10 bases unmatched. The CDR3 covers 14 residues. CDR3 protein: CAWEPGAGGYEQYF. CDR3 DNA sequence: TGTGCCTGGGAACCCGGGGCAGGGGGCTACGAGCAGTACTTC.

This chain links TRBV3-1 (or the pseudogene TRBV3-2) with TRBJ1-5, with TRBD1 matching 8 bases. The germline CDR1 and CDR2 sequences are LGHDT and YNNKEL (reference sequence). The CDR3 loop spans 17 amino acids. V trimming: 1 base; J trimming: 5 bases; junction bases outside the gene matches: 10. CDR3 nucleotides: TGTGCCAGCAGCCAAGGGGAGCCAGGGGGCTCGGATCAGCCCCAGCATTTT. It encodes CASSQGEPGGSDQPQHF.

This CDR3 is CASRTGGRTGELFF. CDR3 in DNA: TGTGCCAGCAGGACAGGGGGGCGCACCGGGGAGCTGTTTTTT. The chain recombines TRBV27 with TRBJ2-2; 9 bases are a match to TRBD1. Germline CDR1 is MNHEY and CDR2 is SMNVEV (reference sequence). The CDR3 length is 14 residues. Trimming removed 6 bases from V and 4 bases from J; junction bases left unmatched: 3.

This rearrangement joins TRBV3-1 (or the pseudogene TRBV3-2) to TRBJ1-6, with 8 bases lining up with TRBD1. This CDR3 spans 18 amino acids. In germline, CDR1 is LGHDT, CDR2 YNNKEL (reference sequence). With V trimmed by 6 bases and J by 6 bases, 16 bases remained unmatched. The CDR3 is CASSTQDFGDRTNSPLHF. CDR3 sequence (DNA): TGTGCCAGCAGTACTCAAGATTTTGGGGACAGGACTAATTCACCCCTCCACTTT.

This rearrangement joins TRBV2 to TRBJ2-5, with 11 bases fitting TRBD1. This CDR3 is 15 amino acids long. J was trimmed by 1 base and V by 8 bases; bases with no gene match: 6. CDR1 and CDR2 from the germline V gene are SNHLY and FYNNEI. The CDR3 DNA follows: TGTGCCAGCGTCCGGGACAGGGGGTTCCAAGAGACCCAGTACTTC. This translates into CASVRDRGFQETQYF.

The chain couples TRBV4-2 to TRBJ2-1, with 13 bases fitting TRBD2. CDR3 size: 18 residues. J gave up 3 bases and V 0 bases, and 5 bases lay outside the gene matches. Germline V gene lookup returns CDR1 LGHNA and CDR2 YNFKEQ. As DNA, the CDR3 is TGTGCCAGCAGCCAAGAAGGACTAGCGGGGGATTTCTACAATGAGCAGTTCTTC. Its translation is CASSQEGLAGDFYNEQFF.

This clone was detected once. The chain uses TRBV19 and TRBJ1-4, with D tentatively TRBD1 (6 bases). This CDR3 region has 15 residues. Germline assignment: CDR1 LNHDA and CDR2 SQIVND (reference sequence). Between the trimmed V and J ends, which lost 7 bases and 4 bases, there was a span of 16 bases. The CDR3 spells CASTPQGNGNEKLFF. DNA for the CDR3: TGTGCCAGTACCCCACAGGGTAACGGTAATGAAAAACTGTTTTTT.

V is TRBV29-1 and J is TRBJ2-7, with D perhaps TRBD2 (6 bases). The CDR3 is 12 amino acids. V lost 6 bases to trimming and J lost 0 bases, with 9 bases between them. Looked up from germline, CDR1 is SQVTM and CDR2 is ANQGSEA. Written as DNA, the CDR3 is TGCAGCGTCCGGACTACCTCCTACGAGCAGTACTTC. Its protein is CSVRTTSYEQYF.

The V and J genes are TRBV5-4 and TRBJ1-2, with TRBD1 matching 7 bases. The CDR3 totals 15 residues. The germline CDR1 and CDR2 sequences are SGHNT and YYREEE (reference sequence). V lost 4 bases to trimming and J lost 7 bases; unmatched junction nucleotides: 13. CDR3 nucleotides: TGTGCCAGCAGCGCGGAACTGACAGGGTTGGTTGGCTACACCTTC. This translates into CASSAELTGLVGYTF.

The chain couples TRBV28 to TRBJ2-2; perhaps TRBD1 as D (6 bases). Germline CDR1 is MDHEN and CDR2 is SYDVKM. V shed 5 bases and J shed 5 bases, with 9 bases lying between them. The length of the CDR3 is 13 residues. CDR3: CASSTGITGELFF. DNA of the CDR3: TGTGCCAGCAGTACAGGGATAACCGGGGAGCTGTTTTTT.

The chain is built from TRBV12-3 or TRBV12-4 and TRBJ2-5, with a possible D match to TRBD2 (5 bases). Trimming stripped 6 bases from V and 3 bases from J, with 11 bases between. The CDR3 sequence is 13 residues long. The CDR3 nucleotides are TGTGCCAGCAGCTTAACCGGGGAAGAGACCCAGTACTTC. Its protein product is CASSLTGEETQYF.

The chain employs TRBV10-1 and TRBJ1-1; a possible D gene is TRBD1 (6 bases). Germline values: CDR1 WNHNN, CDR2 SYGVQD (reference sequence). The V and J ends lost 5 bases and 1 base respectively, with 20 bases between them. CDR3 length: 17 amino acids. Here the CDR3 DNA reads TGCGCCAGCAGTCCACTTCCTCCCGGGACACAGAACACTGAAGCTTTCTTT. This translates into CASSPLPPGTQNTEAFF.

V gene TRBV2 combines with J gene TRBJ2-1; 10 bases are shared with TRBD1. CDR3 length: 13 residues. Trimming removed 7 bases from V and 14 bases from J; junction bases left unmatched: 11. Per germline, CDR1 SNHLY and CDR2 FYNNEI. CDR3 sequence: CASIGTGAAFEFF. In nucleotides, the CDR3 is TGTGCCAGCATTGGGACAGGGGCCGCCTTTGAGTTCTTC.

CDR3 sequence (DNA): TGTGCCAGCACCTTGGCGACCAGGGGCCCGCAGTATTTT. Translating it yields CASTLATRGPQYF. V gene TRBV12-3 or TRBV12-4 combines with J gene TRBJ2-3, with D perhaps matching TRBD1 (6 bases). V was trimmed by 7 bases and J by 10 bases, leaving 18 bases between them. The CDR3 is made up of 13 amino acids.

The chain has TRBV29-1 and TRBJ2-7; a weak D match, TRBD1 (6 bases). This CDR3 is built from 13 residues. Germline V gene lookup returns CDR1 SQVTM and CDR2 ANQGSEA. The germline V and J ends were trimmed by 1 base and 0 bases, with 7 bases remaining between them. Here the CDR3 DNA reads TGCAGCGTTGAAGGGGACACCTCCTACGAGCAGTACTTC. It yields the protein CSVEGDTSYEQYF.

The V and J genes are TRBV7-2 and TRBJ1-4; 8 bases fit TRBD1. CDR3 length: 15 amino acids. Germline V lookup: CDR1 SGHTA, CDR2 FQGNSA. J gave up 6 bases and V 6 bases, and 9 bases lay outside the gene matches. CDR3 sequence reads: CASRAPGQGDEKLFF. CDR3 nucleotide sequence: TGTGCCAGCAGGGCCCCCGGACAGGGAGATGAAAAACTGTTTTTT.

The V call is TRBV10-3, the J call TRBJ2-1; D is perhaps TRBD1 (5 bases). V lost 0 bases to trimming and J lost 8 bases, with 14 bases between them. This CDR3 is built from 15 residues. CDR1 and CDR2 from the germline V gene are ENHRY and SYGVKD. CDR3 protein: CAISESGPGPYEQFF. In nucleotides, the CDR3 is TGTGCCATCAGTGAGTCGGGTCCAGGGCCCTATGAGCAGTTCTTC.